This TCR beta chain was documented in a study of blood T cell repertoires in COVID-19. Study at large: The United States, Italy and Spain were the sources of the acute and convalescent COVID-19 samples. PBMCs, B-cell-depleted T cells, or T cells were the source of the cDNA or gDNA that made up the material.

Trimming took off 8 bases at V and 0 bases at J, with 14 bases between the two ends. Looked up from germline, CDR1 is LNHDA and CDR2 is SQIVND (reference sequence). This CDR3 comprises 14 residues. Source study methods: Amplification of reference gene primers provided the estimated nucleated cell counts. TCRdb keeps only in-frame clones here, not all; method: immunoSEQ multiplex PCR. Clonal size and the V and J genes are those of that table, whereas D and trimming came from the DNA. The sample lists under 300,000 clones; roughly four fifths were seen once. This TCR was sampled from a woman aged 18-29 years with acute or convalescent COVID-19. Sequenced material: peripheral blood. The rearrangement uses TRBV19 and TRBJ2-7; tentatively, D is TRBD1 (6 bases). CDR3 protein: CASSSGHLSYEQYF. In DNA form, the CDR3 reads TGTGCCAGTTCCTCGGGACACCTCTCCTACGAGCAGTACTTC. Supplemented by reference TRBV19 and TRBJ2-7, the full variable domain reads DGGITQSPKYLFRKEGQNVTLSCEQNLNHDAMYWYRQDPGQGLRLIYYSQIVNDFQKGDIAEGYSVSREKKESFPLTVTSAQKNPTAFYLCASSSGHLSYEQYFGPGTRLTVT.